The clone carrying this T cell receptor (beta chain) was detected ten times or more. The antigen remains unidentified. CD4+CD45RO+CD25- cells were isolated as memory CD4+ T cells. CDR3 length: 14 residues. Trimming removed 6 bases from V and 4 bases from J; junction bases left unmatched: 6. Study-wide results and limits: Greatest tumor Treg TCR overlap was with tumor naive CD4+ cells. In terms of TCR gene usage, tumor memory CD4+ T cells clustered together with blood and lymph node memory CD4+ cells, as well as with lymph node naive CD4+ cells.

Semi-nested PCR with Nested Universal Primer A followed constant-region reverse priming of full-length variable regions. One entry per CDR3 protein results from TCRdb running MiXCR on the 5' RACE reads. The repertoire holds tens of thousands of distinct CDR3 sequences, approximately 25% seen once, with 4.3% in the top ten. The gene calls are TRBV12-3 or TRBV12-4 and TRBJ2-7; 10 bases fit TRBD1. The receptor was isolated from a female donor with breast cancer. The material sequenced was memory CD4+ T cells sorted from blood. Subset in this sample: memory CD4+ T cells, CD4+CD45RO+CD25-. CDR3 in DNA: TGTGCCAGCAGGGGCGGGACAGGGGATTACGAGCAGTACTTC. Its protein is CASRGGTGDYEQYF.